Sequencing of this TCR beta chain was carried out in a study of cytomegalovirus exposure and HLA in healthy donors. Study-level findings and limits: Donor immune exposure was known only as CMV serostatus. According to reports, the classifier identified cytomegalovirus status with high specificity and sensitivity.

The PCR contained 60 Vbeta and 13 Jbeta primers. The protocol was immunoSEQ multiplex PCR, while the TCRdb copy is restricted to in-frame clones and leaves out a portion. The data contain approximately 140,000 clones, 70% to 80% of them singletons. About this clone: What it recognizes is unknown.

Germline CDR1 LNHNV, CDR2 YYDKDF (reference sequence). V lost 0 bases to trimming and J lost 6 bases, with 15 bases between them. This CDR3 region has 15 residues. The chain recombines TRBV15 with TRBJ2-7, with D unclear. The clonotype comes from an older woman in good health and CMV-seronegative. Material: PBMCs. CDR3 in amino acids: CATSRDRVEGSEQYF. CDR3 bases: TGTGCCACCAGCAGAGATCGGGTGGAAGGCTCCGAGCAGTACTTC.